The 18 T cell receptor beta chains below come from one sample, sequenced in a study of blood T cell repertoires in COVID-19. The protocol was immunoSEQ multiplex PCR, while the TCRdb copy is restricted to in-frame clones and leaves out a portion. The table records approximately 74,000 clones, about four fifths of them present only once. Sequencing input: peripheral blood. These receptors were taken from a human donor in a cohort sampled during active COVID-19.

A few counts support this clone. J is TRBJ1-4 and V is TRBV18, with TRBD1 as a possible D gene (6 bases). The germline CDR1 and CDR2 sequences are KGHSH and LQKENI. There are 16 residues in the CDR3. Trimming removed 3 bases at V and 6 bases at J, with 17 bases between. The CDR3 sequence is CASSPNREPLDEKLFF. For the CDR3, the DNA is TGTGCCAGCTCACCTAACAGGGAACCATTAGATGAAAAACTGTTTTTT.

CDR3 sequence reads: CARTGTEQFF. CDR3 in DNA: TGCGCCAGGACAGGGACTGAGCAGTTCTTC. The rearrangement joins TRBV23-1 to TRBJ2-1; 7 bases fit TRBD1. TRBV23-1 is noted as an ORF with a role that remains uncertain. V shed 9 bases, J shed 9 bases, and the junction held 2 bases outside the gene matches. The CDR3 covers 10 residues.

The chain links TRBV13 to TRBJ2-3; no firm D call. Germline V gives CDR1 PRHDT, CDR2 FYEKMQ (reference sequence). This CDR3 has 13 amino acids. The ends were cut back, 5 bases at V and 7 bases at J, with 13 bases in the middle. In DNA form, the CDR3 reads TGTGCCAGCAGCCTGAGGCGGATGAATACGCAGTATTTT. It translates to CASSLRRMNTQYF.

This chain joins TRBV7-9 and TRBJ1-3; 12 bases map to TRBD1. This CDR3 contains 15 residues. Germline lookup yields CDR1 SEHNR and CDR2 FQNEAQ (reference sequence). Unmatched junction bases numbered 5, after V lost 6 bases and J lost 5 bases. CDR3 loop: CASSLGTGGRNTIYF. Written as DNA, the CDR3 is TGTGCCAGCAGTCTCGGGACAGGGGGCAGAAACACCATATATTTT.

The chain combines TRBV18 with TRBJ2-3; TRBD1 is a possible D gene (6 bases). V was cut by 3 bases and J by 1 base, with 14 bases left in between. The CDR3 sequence is 16 residues long. Germline CDR1 KGHSH, CDR2 LQKENI. The CDR3 DNA is TGTGCCAGCTCACCGGTGGGGGCTCTGGGCACAGATACGCAGTATTTT. This encodes CASSPVGALGTDTQYF. The complete variable domain, with remaining parts taken from reference TRBV18 and TRBJ2-3, reads NAGVMQNPRHLVRRRGQEARLRCSPMKGHSHVYWYRQLPEEGLKFMVYLQKENIIDESGMPKERFSAEFPKEGPSILRIQQVVRGDSAAYFCASSPVGALGTDTQYFGPGTRLTVL.

This clone was detected only a few times. The chain employs TRBV14 and TRBJ2-5; 10 nucleotides match TRBD2. After removal of 4 bases from V and 4 bases from J, the junction contained 6 bases not matched to a gene. The CDR3 covers 15 residues. Germline CDR1 and CDR2: SGHDN and FVKESK. CDR3 sequence (DNA): TGTGCCAGCAGCCTTGCTAGCGGGAGATCAGAGACCCAGTACTTC. Translation: CASSLASGRSETQYF. Using reference TRBV14 and TRBJ2-5 for the parts outside the CDR3, the full variable domain is EAGVTQFPSHSVIEKGQTVTLRCDPISGHDNLYWYRRVMGKEIKFLLHFVKESKQDESGMPNNRFLAERTGGTYSTLKVQPAELEDSGVYFCASSLASGRSETQYFGPGTRLLVL.

The chain is built from TRBV5-6 and TRBJ2-3, with 8 nucleotides matching TRBD2. The V gene's germline CDR1 is SGHDT and CDR2 YYEEEE. The J segment lost 0 bases and the V segment lost 4 bases, leaving 7 bases of the junction unmatched. This CDR3 comprises 16 residues. The CDR3 loop reads CASSPPSGRSTDTQYF. In DNA, the CDR3 is TGTGCCAGCAGCCCTCCTAGCGGGCGCAGCACAGATACGCAGTATTTT.

This sequence joins TRBV6-5 and TRBJ2-7; no firm D call. Per germline, CDR1 MNHEY and CDR2 SVGAGI. The CDR3 spans 12 residues. The V and J ends lost 7 bases and 5 bases respectively, with 12 bases between them. This chain's CDR3 is CASTEVIHEQYF. CDR3 coding DNA: TGTGCCAGCACAGAAGTTATCCACGAGCAGTACTTC.

The chain is built from TRBV5-6 and TRBJ1-5, with 7 bases that match TRBD1. The CDR3 is made up of 15 amino acids. J lost 0 bases, V lost 5 bases, and 5 bases had no gene match. The germline gives CDR1 SGHDT, CDR2 YYEEEE. The CDR3 DNA sequence: TGTGCCAGCAGTATGGGACAGTTTAGCAATCAGCCCCAGCATTTT. Translated: CASSMGQFSNQPQHF.

The sample holds a few counts of this clone. The chain recombines TRBV3-1 (or the pseudogene TRBV3-2) with TRBJ2-1; 7 bases are a match to TRBD2. Germline assignment: CDR1 LGHDT and CDR2 YNNKEL (reference sequence). V was clipped by 4 bases and J by 0 bases; unmatched bases: 0. CDR3 size: 14 residues. Here the CDR3 reads CASSRTSSYNEQFF. In nucleotides, the CDR3 is TGTGCCAGCAGCCGGACTAGCTCCTACAATGAGCAGTTCTTC.

In DNA, the CDR3 is TGTGCCAGCAGCTATCTGGGGGGGACCCCCGCCGATGAGCAGTTCTTC. Encoded protein: CASSYLGGTPADEQFF. This chain joins TRBV7-2 and TRBJ2-1; 7 bases match TRBD2. Germline V gives CDR1 SGHTA, CDR2 FQGNSA. The CDR3 contains 16 residues. Trimming took 4 bases from V and 8 from J; bases not matched to a gene: 14.

The chain recombines TRBV30 with TRBJ2-7; no firm D call. CDR1 GTSNPN and CDR2 SVGIG come from the germline V gene (reference sequence). This CDR3 contains 14 residues. V was shortened by 0 bases and J by 3 bases, with 12 bases between the two germline ends. The CDR3 loop reads CAWSVPPGSYEQYF. CDR3 DNA: TGTGCCTGGAGTGTCCCCCCTGGCAGCTACGAGCAGTACTTC.

J is TRBJ1-1 and V is TRBV5-1; D gene ambiguous. Per the germline V gene, CDR1 is SGHRS and CDR2 is YFSETQ. V shed 4 bases and J shed 0 bases, with 13 bases lying between them. CDR3 size: 15 residues. This CDR3 is CASSPLTNMNTEAFF. The CDR3 nucleotides read TGCGCCAGCAGCCCTTTGACTAACATGAACACTGAAGCTTTCTTT.

The chain has TRBV7-6 and TRBJ1-1; tentatively, D is TRBD1 (6 bases). Germline loops: CDR1 SGHVS, CDR2 FNYEAQ. The CDR3 consists of 16 residues. V lost 5 bases to trimming and J lost 4 bases, with 20 bases between them. The chain's CDR3 is CASSLLPTEGVTEAFF. In nucleotides, the CDR3 is TGTGCCAGCAGCCTTCTGCCGACAGAGGGGGTCACTGAAGCTTTCTTT. The full variable domain, rest sourced from reference TRBV7-6 and TRBJ1-1, is GAGVSQSPRYKVTKRGQDVALRCDPISGHVSLYWYRQALGQGPEFLTYFNYEAQQDKSGLPNDRFSAERPEGSISTLTIQRTEQRDSAMYRCASSLLPTEGVTEAFFGQGTRLTVV.

J is TRBJ2-1 and V is TRBV29-1; 11 positions match TRBD2. This CDR3 has 16 residues. V lost 1 base and J lost 0; bases outside the gene matches: 2. Germline V gives CDR1 SQVTM, CDR2 ANQGSEA. CDR3 bases: TGCAGCGTTGAAGCTAGCGGGGGGCTCTCCTACAATGAGCAGTTCTTC. Translated: CSVEASGGLSYNEQFF.

The chain uses TRBV7-9 and TRBJ2-5, with D possibly TRBD1 on 5 matching bases. The CDR3 covers 14 residues. V lost 5 bases and J lost 0, with 10 bases in between. Germline V CDR1 and CDR2: SEHNR, FQNEAQ (reference sequence). The CDR3: CASSLTRDQETQYF. The CDR3 DNA reads as TGTGCCAGCAGCCTGACCAGGGACCAAGAGACCCAGTACTTC.

This chain's CDR3 is CASSLEVARDEQYF. CDR3 in DNA: TGCGCCAGCAGCTTGGAGGTCGCGAGGGACGAGCAGTACTTC. The chain joins TRBV5-1 to TRBJ2-7; maybe TRBD2 (5 bases). CDR1 SGHRS and CDR2 YFSETQ come from the germline V gene. The CDR3 covers 14 residues. Trimming left V 0 bases short and J 5 bases short, with 12 bases between.

V is TRBV7-2 and J is TRBJ2-5, with D perhaps matching TRBD1 (6 bases). V was shortened by 5 bases and J by 5 bases, with 15 bases between the two germline ends. In germline, CDR1 is SGHTA, CDR2 FQGNSA. There are 14 residues in the CDR3. In nucleotides, the CDR3 is TGTGCCAGCAGCCCCTACTCAGGGGAGGAGACCCAGTACTTC. Residues: CASSPYSGEETQYF.